The clone carrying this T cell receptor (beta chain) was counted at least ten times. What it recognizes is unknown. Unique molecular identifiers were linked by the library to individual cDNA molecules. TCRdb re-analysed the RACE reads in MiXCR, keeping a single row per CDR3 protein. Here the sample spans over 85,000 distinct CDR3 sequences, about a tenth being singletons. CDR1 and CDR2 from the germline V gene are LNHNV and YYDKDF (reference sequence). Trimming shortened V by 1 base and J by 7 bases, and 14 bases separated the two germline ends. The CDR3 is 14 residues long. Time point meaning: patch test 2, 6 weeks after DPC sensitization. Sample treatment: therapeutic diphenylcyclopropenone sensitization with weekly scalp DPC. Ahead of each patch test application, blood was drawn. The sample belongs to a study of human T cells and chemical hapten exposure. At the level of the study: Patients' scalps got diphenylcyclopropenone weekly throughout the approximately 24-week study.

Findings and caveats of the study: TCRs exceeding a frequency of 1 in 1000 stayed unchanged under DPC sensitization.

The rearrangement links TRBV15 to TRBJ2-7; D uncertain. The receptor's source is a woman in her thirties or forties with alopecia areata. Some clones in this sample may be carry-over from other donors' samples. The sample was whole blood, taken in connection with sensitization to the hapten diphenylcyclopropenone (DPC). CDR3 sequence reads: CATSRVARLEEQYF. For the CDR3, the DNA is TGTGCCACCAGCAGAGTTGCGAGGTTAGAGGAGCAGTACTTC.